This TCR beta chain derives from a study of CXCR3-negative and CXCR3-positive naive CD8 T cells. Study-wide background: Summed over all libraries, TRB reads came to around 130 million, with about 1.5 +/- 0.3 million per library.

The study's findings and limits: Diversity was high in both naive subsets and much lower in memory cells. Similar TRBV-TRBJ usage was seen in naive cells (both CXCR3-negative and CXCR3-positive), but memory cells differed. Naive cells with CXCR3 showed TRB CDR3s that were more hydrophobic than those in CXCR3-negative naive cells.

The TRB libraries of cDNA were built by UMI-labeled 5' RACE. TCRdb reprocessed the 5' RACE reads, with one entry per CDR3 protein and no DNA. The sample includes fewer than 90,000 distinct CDR3 sequences. Of note for this clonotype: The antigen remains unidentified.

Germline lookup yields CDR1 SGHAT and CDR2 FQDESV (reference sequence). The CDR3 extends over 15 amino acids. Input material: naive CXCR3- CD8+ T cells from blood. Specified subset: CD45RO-CCR7+CD27+CD95- naive CD8+ T cells lacking CXCR3 (TNR3-). This TCR was recovered from a human donor in good health. Some clones in this sample may be carry-over from other donors' samples. V usage is TRBV11-1 and J usage is TRBJ2-1; TCRdb returns TRBD2, unconfirmable since there is no DNA. CDR3 region: CASSFAAGNYNEQFF. Together with reference TRBV11-1 and TRBJ2-1, the CDR3 gives the full variable domain: EAEVAQSPRYKITEKSQAVAFWCDPISGHATLYWYRQILGQGPELLVQFQDESVVDDSQLPKDRFSAERLKGVDSTLKIQPAELGDSAMYLCASSFAAGNYNEQFFGPGTRLTVL.